Sequencing of this TCR beta chain was carried out in a study of tumor-infiltrating lymphocytes in oesophageal squamous cell carcinoma. The CDR3 is 13 residues long. The germline V gene has CDR1 MNHEY and CDR2 SMNVEV (reference sequence). Between the trimmed V and J ends, which lost 2 bases and 9 bases, there was a span of 11 bases. TCRdb recomputed calls from the PCR reads with MiXCR, one row per CDR3 protein. The sample has under 20,000 distinct CDR3 sequences; about 45% are singletons. This clonotype was seen more than once but under ten times. Sequencing was carried out using esophageal tumor tissue. The rearrangement links TRBV27 to TRBJ2-1; D remains ambiguous. This receptor was identified in a male donor with esophageal squamous cell carcinoma. The CDR3 loop is CASSLGVPGEQFF. CDR3 in DNA: TGTGCCAGCAGTTTAGGAGTTCCTGGTGAGCAGTTCTTC.